This T cell receptor beta chain was captured in a study of T cell repertoires in cytomegalovirus infection. Notes on this clonotype: Antigen specificity is unknown.

TCRdb reanalysed the reads using MiXCR and keeps one entry per CDR3 protein. This table has about 920,000 distinct CDR3 sequences, 30% to 40% appearing once. From germline, CDR1 is SGDLS and CDR2 YYNGEE. The CDR3 runs 16 residues. Trimming took 0 bases from V and 6 from J; bases not matched to a gene: 9. Here the sequenced sample was cultured CD8+ T cells from PBMCs, taken from culture after CMV antigen stimulation. V gene TRBV9 combines with J gene TRBJ1-1, with 9 nucleotides matching TRBD1. This sequence was found in a human donor in good health (CMV status not recorded). Some clones in this sample may be carry-over from other donors' samples. The DNA for the CDR3 is TGTGCCAGCAGCGTAGCGGGGACAGGGATGTTGTCTGAAGCTTTCTTT. Its translation: CASSVAGTGMLSEAFF.